The 9 T cell receptor beta chains below were found in one sample sequenced in a study of T-cell memory formation after mild COVID-19. One entry per CDR3 protein, called by TCRdb with MiXCR from the 5' RACE reads. The sample holds approximately 300,000 distinct CDR3 sequences, about 15% seen once. The sequencing sample was made of PBMCs or a T cell subset sorted from them (not recorded which). The receptors here all came from a man aged 18 to 35 who had mild COVID-19 (a few samples of this study predate the infection). Cell type and time point are not known.

There are a few counts of this clonotype. The CDR3 bases are TGCGCCAGCAGTCGTGACAAGTGGACGCAGTATTTT. This translates into CASSRDKWTQYF. The chain has TRBV5-1 and TRBJ2-3, with D unclear. CDR1 is SGHRS and CDR2 is YFSETQ in the germline V gene. The CDR3 runs 12 residues. V lost 5 bases and J 9 bases, leaving 13 bases between the germline ends.

This clonotype has just a few counts. This CDR3 is CASSWPGDGSQETQYF. The CDR3, as DNA: TGTGCCAGCAGCTGGCCCGGGGACGGGAGCCAAGAGACCCAGTACTTC. The rearrangement uses TRBV5-5 and TRBJ2-5, with D possibly being TRBD2 (6 bases). V lost 3 bases to trimming and J lost 1 base, with 16 bases between them. Germline-derived CDR1 and CDR2 are SGHKS and YYEKEE (reference sequence). The CDR3 covers 16 residues.

This clonotype is labeled as medium-sized (0.01 to 0.1%). Sequence at one end of the junction differs from germline and may be a read error. This chain connects TRBV5-1 to TRBJ2-5; D perhaps matches TRBD2 (5 bases). Per the germline V gene, CDR1 is SGHRS and CDR2 is YFSETQ. This CDR3 has 13 amino acids. CDR3 DNA: TGTGCCAGCAGCTTAGAGGGCCAAGAGACCCAGTACTTC. Translation: CASSLEGQETQYF.

The chain is built from TRBV20-1 and TRBJ1-1, with a possible D match to TRBD1 (5 bases). Trimming took off 5 bases at V and 5 bases at J, with 15 bases between the two ends. Germline CDR1 and CDR2: DFQATT and SNEGSKA (reference sequence). The length of the CDR3 is 13 residues. CDR3 in amino acids: CSAEKLGGTEAFF. DNA of the CDR3: TGCAGTGCTGAAAAGCTGGGGGGGACTGAAGCTTTCTTT.

V gene TRBV5-1 combines with J gene TRBJ1-2; D is ambiguous. Looked up from germline, CDR1 is SGHRS and CDR2 is YFSETQ. The ends were cut back, 4 bases at V and 6 bases at J, with 10 bases in the middle. There are 12 residues in the CDR3. The CDR3 is CASSQTTHGYTF. CDR3 in DNA: TGCGCCAGCAGCCAAACGACACATGGCTACACCTTC.

The table lists this clonotype with a few counts. This chain links TRBV4-3 with TRBJ2-2; TRBD1 agrees at 9 bases. CDR1 LGHNA and CDR2 YSLEER come from the germline V gene. Trimming took 1 base from V and 6 from J; bases not matched to a gene: 6. This CDR3 comprises 16 residues. CDR3 DNA: TGCGCCAGCAGCCAAGCCCCGGGACAGGGTTCCGGGGAGCTGTTTTTT. Translating it yields CASSQAPGQGSGELFF.

Here the CDR3 reads CASSQLGAGTYEQYV. CDR3 DNA: TGTGCCAGCAGCCAACTCGGGGCAGGAACATACGAGCAGTACGTC. V and J are TRBV14 and TRBJ2-7; D could derive from TRBD1 or TRBD2 (5 bases each). Germline V CDR1 and CDR2: SGHDN, FVKESK. Trimming shortened V by 2 bases and J by 4 bases, and 15 bases separated the two germline ends. This CDR3 has 15 amino acids.

The chain carries TRBV12-3 or TRBV12-4 and TRBJ1-1, with TRBD1 identical over 10 bases. The CDR3 runs to 15 residues. Losses at the gene ends were 3 bases for V and 3 bases for J; bases not matched to a gene: 4. Here the CDR3 reads CASSLTGGGYTEAFF. As DNA, the CDR3 is TGTGCCAGCAGTTTGACAGGGGGCGGGTACACTGAAGCTTTCTTT.

The chain recombines TRBV12-3 or TRBV12-4 with TRBJ1-4; D not resolved. The CDR3 is 15 amino acids. Trimming took 9 bases from V and 3 from J, leaving 17 bases between them. CDR3 sequence (DNA): TGTGCCAGTAAACCGACGGGAGGTTCTAATGAAAAACTGTTTTTT. Translated: CASKPTGGSNEKLFF.